This T cell receptor beta chain was retrieved from a study of blood T cell repertoires in COVID-19. Using immunoSEQ multiplex PCR, the repertoire was profiled, and TCRdb retains in-frame clones only, with some absent. The sample has some 110,000 clones; approximately 88% are singletons. Trimming cost V 3 bases and J 4 bases, with 12 bases left between them. Germline-derived CDR1 and CDR2 are MNHEY and SVGAGI. This CDR3 has 15 residues. This clonotype was sampled from a human donor in a cohort sampled during active COVID-19. The gene calls are TRBV6-5 and TRBJ2-2; D not certain. The sequenced material came from peripheral blood. CDR3 sequence: CASSYWVAGTGELFF. As DNA, the CDR3 is TGTGCCAGCAGTTATTGGGTTGCAGGCACCGGGGAGCTGTTTTTT.